The 18 T cell receptor beta chains in this list originate from one sample, sequenced in a study of beta chain features in type 1 diabetes. All of the isolated RNA was reverse transcribed, so expressed TCRB transcripts were sequenced. Repertoires were generated with immunoSEQ multiplex PCR, while TCRdb's copy carries only in-frame clones and drops some. This table holds roughly 300,000 clones, 14% found once. Source material: central memory CD4+ T cells from blood. The origin of the receptors is a man aged 25 to 40 in good health.

This clone was counted many times. The chain employs TRBV23-1 and TRBJ2-3; D is unresolved. TRBV23-1 is treated as an ORF (open reading frame) with a function not yet certain. This CDR3 has 16 amino acids. The V end was cut by 2 bases, the J end by 0 bases, with 12 bases between. CDR3 sequence: CASSQPKAASTDTQYF. As DNA, the CDR3 is TGCGCCAGCAGTCAACCTAAAGCCGCGAGCACAGATACGCAGTATTTT.

CDR3 bases: TGTGCCAGCGGAAAGAGTGGGGTAAACTATGGCTACACCTTC. This sequence encodes CASGKSGVNYGYTF. V gene TRBV6-5 combines with J gene TRBJ1-2; D is unclear. The CDR3 totals 14 residues. Germline lookup yields CDR1 MNHEY and CDR2 SVGAGI. V shed 8 bases and J shed 2 bases, with 15 bases lying between them.

CDR3 coding DNA: TGTGCTAGTGGTTTCTCGATCGGGCACACGAACACTGAAGCTTTCTTT. It is translated as CASGFSIGHTNTEAFF. The chain has TRBV12-5 and TRBJ1-1; D uncertain. In germline, CDR1 is LGHNT, CDR2 FRNRAP. Between the trimmed V and J ends, which lost 3 bases and 1 base, there was a span of 15 bases. The CDR3 loop spans 16 amino acids.

This clone came up a few times. This chain links TRBV7-2 with TRBJ2-3; TRBD2 aligns across 11 bases. V gave up 4 bases and J gave up 2 bases; unmatched junction bases: 5. The CDR3 loop spans 16 amino acids. The germline V gene encodes CDR1 SGHTA and CDR2 FQGNSA. DNA for the CDR3: TGTGCCAGCAGCTGGTTAGCGGGGGGGTCCACAGATACGCAGTATTTT. This codes for CASSWLAGGSTDTQYF.

Only a few counts were recorded for this clone. This chain uses TRBV7-3 with TRBJ2-1, with 9 bases fitting TRBD2. This CDR3 region has 16 residues. The V gene's germline CDR1 is SGHTA and CDR2 FQGTGA. Losses at the gene ends were 4 bases for V and 7 bases for J; bases not matched to a gene: 11. CDR3 in DNA: TGTGCCAGCAGCTCCCTGGGTAGCGGGAGTGGAAATGAGCAGTTCTTC. Its protein product is CASSSLGSGSGNEQFF.

The rearrangement uses TRBV19 and TRBJ1-2; 7 bases agree with TRBD1. The ends lost 4 bases at V and 4 bases at J; junction bases unmatched: 9. Looked up from germline, CDR1 is LNHDA and CDR2 is SQIVND (reference sequence). There are 15 residues in the CDR3. CDR3 bases: TGTGCCAGTAGTAGCCATCAGACAGGGACCTATGGCTACACCTTC. Translated: CASSSHQTGTYGYTF.

In this sample, this clone turned up a few times. This chain connects TRBV11-2 to TRBJ1-1, with 9 bases matching TRBD1. Germline V gene sequence: CDR1 SGHAT, CDR2 FQNNGV. The CDR3 runs 13 residues. Trimming cost V 0 bases and J 10 bases; bases outside gene matches: 3. CDR3 region: CASSLDRGQGAFF. CDR3 DNA: TGTGCCAGCAGCTTAGATAGGGGACAGGGAGCTTTCTTT. The entire variable domain, with the rest obtained from reference TRBV11-2 and TRBJ1-1, is as follows: EAGVAQSPRYKIIEKRQSVAFWCNPISGHATLYWYQQILGQGPKLLIQFQNNGVVDDSQLPKDRFSAERLKGVDSTLKIQPAKLEDSAVYLCASSLDRGQGAFFGQGTRLTVV.

This clone was seen ten or more times. The chain is built from TRBV30 and TRBJ2-4; unclear D gene. This CDR3 contains 12 residues. V gave up 0 bases and J gave up 6 bases, with 6 bases separating them. Germline V gene lookup returns CDR1 GTSNPN and CDR2 SVGIG (reference sequence). CDR3 DNA sequence: TGTGCCTGGAGTGTACAGCTAAACATTCAGTACTTC. Translated: CAWSVQLNIQYF.

The gene calls are TRBV7-8 and TRBJ2-3, with TRBD2 matching over 8 bases. The CDR3 length is 18 residues. Germline V lookup: CDR1 SGHVS, CDR2 FQNEAQ. V lost 2 bases to trimming and J lost 4 bases; unmatched junction nucleotides: 14. The CDR3 nucleotides read TGTGCCAGCAGCTTACCCCTAGGTGAGCGGGGGCCCGCAGATACGCAGTATTTT. Amino acids: CASSLPLGERGPADTQYF.

CDR3 in amino acids: CACSGTGNQPQHF. The CDR3 bases are TGTGCCTGCTCCGGGACAGGGAACCAGCCCCAGCATTTT. The chain recombines TRBV19 with TRBJ1-5; TRBD1 aligns across 9 bases. The CDR3 length is 13 residues. The ends lost 11 bases at V and 7 bases at J; junction bases unmatched: 9. The germline V gene has CDR1 LNHDA and CDR2 SQIVND (reference sequence).

This sequence joins TRBV9 and TRBJ2-5, with D maybe TRBD2 (5 bases). The CDR3 runs 15 residues. With 1 base removed from V and 4 bases from J, the gap between germline ends came to 14 bases. Germline CDR1 SGDLS, CDR2 YYNGEE. DNA of the CDR3: TGTGCCAGCAGCGTAACCTTAGGGCTAGCAGAGACCCAGTACTTC. Amino acids: CASSVTLGLAETQYF.

This clone was detected ten times or more. CDR3 protein: CASSFPDTDTQYF. The CDR3 DNA reads as TGTGCCAGCAGCTTCCCGGACACAGATACGCAGTATTTT. The rearrangement joins TRBV7-2 to TRBJ2-3; D unclear. Trimming took off 3 bases at V and 2 bases at J, with 6 bases between the two ends. Germline V gene lookup returns CDR1 SGHTA and CDR2 FQGNSA. The CDR3 length is 13 residues. The complete variable domain, with remaining parts taken from reference TRBV7-2 and TRBJ2-3, reads GAGVSQSPSNKVTEKGKDVELRCDPISGHTALYWYRQSLGQGLEFLIYFQGNSAPDKSGLPSDRFSAERTGGSVSTLTIQRTQQEDSAVYLCASSFPDTDTQYFGPGTRLTVL.

In its sample, this clone was seen many times. The genes are TRBV27 and TRBJ1-2; 9 bases match TRBD1. V lost 3 bases and J lost 5; bases outside the gene matches: 4. Per germline, CDR1 MNHEY and CDR2 SMNVEV (reference sequence). The CDR3 is made up of 14 amino acids. CDR3 DNA sequence: TGTGCCAGCAGTTTGGGGACAGGGTTATATGGCTACACCTTC. Translated, it gives CASSLGTGLYGYTF.

The chain carries TRBV11-3 and TRBJ1-1, with unresolved D. The CDR3 has 14 residues. V lost 1 base to trimming and J lost 1 base, with 7 bases between them. Germline CDR1 is SGHNT and CDR2 is YENEEA. CDR3 amino acids: CASSLGRPNTEAFF. The CDR3 DNA sequence: TGTGCCAGCAGCTTAGGCAGGCCGAACACTGAAGCTTTCTTT.

This clone turned up a few times. Sequence at one end of the junction differs from germline and may be a read error. As DNA, the CDR3 is TGTGCCAGCAGTCCCCGACAGGGTCGGGGCACAGATACGCAGTATTTT. The encoded protein is CASSPRQGRGTDTQYF. This sequence joins TRBV10-3 and TRBJ2-3; 7 bases fit TRBD1. Germline values: CDR1 ENHRY, CDR2 SYGVKD. The CDR3 covers 16 residues.

This clone turned up a few times. The chain links TRBV7-7 to TRBJ2-5, with 12 bases fitting TRBD2. The germline gives CDR1 SSHAT, CDR2 FNYEAQ (reference sequence). V trimming: 3 bases; J trimming: 1 base; junction bases outside the gene matches: 0. The CDR3 is 15 residues long. For the CDR3, the DNA is TGTGCCAGCAGCTTGGGACTAGCGGGCCAAGAGACCCAGTACTTC. Translation: CASSLGLAGQETQYF. Complete variable domain (other parts from reference TRBV7-7 and TRBJ2-5): GAGVSQSPRYKVTKRGQDVTLRCDPISSHATLYWYQQALGQGPEFLTYFNYEAQPDKSGLPSDRFSAERPEGSISTLTIQRTEQRDSAMYRCASSLGLAGQETQYFGPGTRLLVL.

The chain carries TRBV7-9 and TRBJ2-5; either TRBD1 or TRBD2 may supply D (6 bases each). The CDR3 sequence is 15 residues long. Germline CDR1 reads SEHNR; CDR2 reads FQNEAQ (reference sequence). V was pared by 11 bases and J by 1 base, with 20 bases between. For the CDR3, the DNA is TGTGCCGCAGGAGGGGGGAAGAGGGGCCAAGAGACCCAGTACTTC. This translates into CAAGGGKRGQETQYF.

The CDR3 is CASSSGHYSYNEQFF. Written as DNA, the CDR3 is TGTGCCAGCAGCTCGGGACACTACTCCTACAATGAGCAGTTCTTC. This chain connects TRBV11-3 to TRBJ2-1; perhaps TRBD1 as D (6 bases). The CDR3 is 15 residues long. V was pared by 4 bases and J by 0 bases, with 10 bases between. In germline, CDR1 is SGHNT, CDR2 YENEEA.